This T cell receptor beta chain emerged from a study of neurological immune-mediated disorders. This CDR3 comprises 13 residues. Per germline, CDR1 MNHNS and CDR2 SASEGT. V lost 6 bases and J lost 7, with 13 bases in between. This clonotype was seen repeatedly, ten times or more. TCRdb redid the calling of the 5' RACE reads with MiXCR, one entry per CDR3 protein. The table lists tens of thousands of distinct CDR3 sequences, 9% to 12% of them singletons, with about 7% in the top ten. The TCR was taken from a woman aged 25-40 years with HTLV-1-associated myelopathy (HAM/TSP). V gene TRBV6-1 combines with J gene TRBJ1-5; D call uncertain. The sequenced sample consisted of PBMCs. This chain's CDR3 is CASRTAQTQPQHF. The DNA of the CDR3 is TGTGCCAGCAGAACAGCGCAAACCCAGCCCCAGCATTTT.